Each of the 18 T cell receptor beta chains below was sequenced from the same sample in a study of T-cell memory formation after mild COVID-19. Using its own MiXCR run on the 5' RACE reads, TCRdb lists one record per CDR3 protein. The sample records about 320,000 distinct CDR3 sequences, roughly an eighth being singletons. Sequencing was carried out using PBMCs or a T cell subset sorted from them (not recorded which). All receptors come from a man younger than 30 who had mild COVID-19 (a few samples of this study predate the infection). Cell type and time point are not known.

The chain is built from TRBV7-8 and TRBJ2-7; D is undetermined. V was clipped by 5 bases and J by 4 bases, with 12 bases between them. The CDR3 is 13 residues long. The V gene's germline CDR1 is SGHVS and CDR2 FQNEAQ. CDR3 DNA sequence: TGTGCCAGCAGCCTCCTCATGCAATACGAGCAGTACTTC. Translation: CASSLLMQYEQYF.

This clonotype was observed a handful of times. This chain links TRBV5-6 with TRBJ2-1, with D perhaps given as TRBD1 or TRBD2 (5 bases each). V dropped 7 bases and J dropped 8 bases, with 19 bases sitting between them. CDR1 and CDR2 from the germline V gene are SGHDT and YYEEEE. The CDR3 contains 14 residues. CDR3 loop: CASAWGTGAYEQFF. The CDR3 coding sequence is TGTGCCAGCGCCTGGGGGACCGGGGCCTATGAGCAGTTCTTC. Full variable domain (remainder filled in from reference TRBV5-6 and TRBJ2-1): DAGVTQSPTHLIKTRGQQVTLRCSPKSGHDTVSWYQQALGQGPQFIFQYYEEEERQRGNFPDRFSGHQFPNYSSELNVNALLLGDSALYLCASAWGTGAYEQFFGPGTRLTVL.

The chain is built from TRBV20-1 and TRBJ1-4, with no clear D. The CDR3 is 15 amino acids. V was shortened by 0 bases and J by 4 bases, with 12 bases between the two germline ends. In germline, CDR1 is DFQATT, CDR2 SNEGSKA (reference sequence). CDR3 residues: CSARDSGINNEKLFF. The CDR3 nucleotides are TGCAGTGCTAGAGACAGCGGTATAAATAATGAAAAACTGTTTTTT.

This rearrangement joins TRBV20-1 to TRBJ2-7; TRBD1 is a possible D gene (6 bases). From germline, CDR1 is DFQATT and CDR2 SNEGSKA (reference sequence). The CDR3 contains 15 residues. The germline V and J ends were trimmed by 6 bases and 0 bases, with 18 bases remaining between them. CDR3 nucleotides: TGCAGTGCGCTCTTCAGGGGTTTGAGCTCCTACGAGCAGTACTTC. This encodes CSALFRGLSSYEQYF.

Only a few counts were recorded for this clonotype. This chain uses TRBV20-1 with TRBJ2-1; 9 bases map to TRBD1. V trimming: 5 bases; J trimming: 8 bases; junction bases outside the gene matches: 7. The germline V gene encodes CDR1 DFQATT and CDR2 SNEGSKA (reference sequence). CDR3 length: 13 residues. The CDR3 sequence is CSAPGQGFDEQFF. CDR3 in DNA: TGCAGTGCTCCGGGACAGGGTTTCGATGAGCAGTTCTTC.

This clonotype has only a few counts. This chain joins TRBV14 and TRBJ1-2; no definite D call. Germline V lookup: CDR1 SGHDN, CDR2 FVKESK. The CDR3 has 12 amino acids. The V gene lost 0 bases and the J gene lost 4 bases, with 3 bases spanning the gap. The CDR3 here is CASSQDIYGYTF. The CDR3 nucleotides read TGTGCCAGCAGCCAAGACATCTATGGCTACACCTTC.

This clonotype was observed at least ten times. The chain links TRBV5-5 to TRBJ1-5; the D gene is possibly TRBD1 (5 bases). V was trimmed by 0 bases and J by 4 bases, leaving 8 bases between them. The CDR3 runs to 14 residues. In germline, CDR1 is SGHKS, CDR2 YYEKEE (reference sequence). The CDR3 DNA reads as TGTGCCAGCAGCTTGGGGGACCGGAATCAGCCCCAGCATTTT. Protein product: CASSLGDRNQPQHF.

CDR3 sequence: CASSLINLGQGGYEQYF. The CDR3 region has the DNA TGCGCCAGCAGCTTGATCAATTTAGGACAGGGGGGTTACGAGCAGTACTTC. V and J are TRBV5-1 and TRBJ2-7, with 10 positions matching TRBD1. The CDR3 runs 17 residues. J was trimmed by 4 bases and V by 1 base; bases with no gene match: 11. Germline CDR1 SGHRS, CDR2 YFSETQ.

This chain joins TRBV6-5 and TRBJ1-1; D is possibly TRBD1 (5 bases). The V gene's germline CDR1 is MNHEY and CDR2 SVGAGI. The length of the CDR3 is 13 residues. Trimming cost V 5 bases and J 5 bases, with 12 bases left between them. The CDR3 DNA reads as TGTGCCAGCAGTCCCCGGGGGGAGACTGAAGCTTTCTTT. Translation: CASSPRGETEAFF.

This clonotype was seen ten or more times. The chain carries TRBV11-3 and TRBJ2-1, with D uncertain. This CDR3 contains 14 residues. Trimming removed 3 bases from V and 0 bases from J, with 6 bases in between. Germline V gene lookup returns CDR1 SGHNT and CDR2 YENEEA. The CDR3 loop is CASSLGFSYNEQFF. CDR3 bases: TGTGCCAGCAGCTTGGGCTTCTCCTACAATGAGCAGTTCTTC.

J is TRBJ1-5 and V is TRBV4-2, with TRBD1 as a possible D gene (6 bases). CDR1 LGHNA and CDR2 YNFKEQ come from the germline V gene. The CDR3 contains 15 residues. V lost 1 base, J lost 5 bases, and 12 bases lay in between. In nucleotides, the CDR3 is TGTGCCAGCAGCCAAGTCCAGGGGCAGGATCAGCCCCAGCATTTT. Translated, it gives CASSQVQGQDQPQHF.

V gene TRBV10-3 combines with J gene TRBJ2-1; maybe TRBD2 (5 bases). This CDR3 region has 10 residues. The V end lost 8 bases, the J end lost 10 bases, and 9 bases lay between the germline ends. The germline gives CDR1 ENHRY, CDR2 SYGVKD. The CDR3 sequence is CAIGTGEQFF. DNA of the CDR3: TGTGCCATCGGAACGGGGGAGCAGTTCTTC.

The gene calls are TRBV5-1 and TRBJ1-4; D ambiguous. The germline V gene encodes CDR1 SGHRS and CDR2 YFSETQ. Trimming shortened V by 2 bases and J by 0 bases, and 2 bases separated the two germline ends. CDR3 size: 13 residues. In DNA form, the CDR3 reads TGCGCCAGCAGCTTACCAACTAATGAAAAACTGTTTTTT. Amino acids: CASSLPTNEKLFF.

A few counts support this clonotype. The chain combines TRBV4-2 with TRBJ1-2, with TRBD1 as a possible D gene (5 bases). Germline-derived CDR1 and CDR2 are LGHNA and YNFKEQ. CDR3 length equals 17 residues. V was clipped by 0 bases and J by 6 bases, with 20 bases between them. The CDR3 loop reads CASSQEVGVAGPDGYTF. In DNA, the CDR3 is TGTGCCAGCAGCCAAGAGGTTGGAGTTGCAGGGCCGGATGGCTACACCTTC.

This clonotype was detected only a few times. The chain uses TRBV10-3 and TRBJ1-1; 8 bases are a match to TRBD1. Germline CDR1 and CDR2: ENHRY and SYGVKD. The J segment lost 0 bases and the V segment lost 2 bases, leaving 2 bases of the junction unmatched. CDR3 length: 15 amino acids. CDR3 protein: CAISEPRGLNTEAFF. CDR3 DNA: TGTGCCATCAGTGAGCCCAGGGGGCTGAACACTGAAGCTTTCTTT.

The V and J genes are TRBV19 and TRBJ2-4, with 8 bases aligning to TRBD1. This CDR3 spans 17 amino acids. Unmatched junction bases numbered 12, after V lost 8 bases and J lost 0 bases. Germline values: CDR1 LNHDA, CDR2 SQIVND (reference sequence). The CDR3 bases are TGTGCCAGTCTAAAGGGCGACAGGGGCCAAGCCAAAAACATTCAGTACTTC. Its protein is CASLKGDRGQAKNIQYF.

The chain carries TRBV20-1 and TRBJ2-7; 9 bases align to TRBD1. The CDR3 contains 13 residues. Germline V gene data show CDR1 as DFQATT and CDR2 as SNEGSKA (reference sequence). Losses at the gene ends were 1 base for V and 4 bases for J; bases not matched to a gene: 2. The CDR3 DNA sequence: TGCAGTGCTAGAGGACAGGGGGTTTACGAGCAGTACTTC. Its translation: CSARGQGVYEQYF.

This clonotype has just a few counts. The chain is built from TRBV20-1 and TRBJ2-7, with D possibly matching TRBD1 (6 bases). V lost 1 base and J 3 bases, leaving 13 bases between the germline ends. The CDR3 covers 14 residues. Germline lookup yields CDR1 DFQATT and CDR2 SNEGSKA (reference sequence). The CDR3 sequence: CSARGTAAYYEQYF. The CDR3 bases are TGCAGTGCTAGAGGGACAGCGGCTTACTACGAGCAGTACTTC.